The T cell receptor (beta chain) under discussion was sequenced for a study of radiation and T cells in renal cell carcinoma. Whole-study context: Nephrectomy followed 15 Gy stereotactic body radiation by 4 weeks. Regarding the study as a whole: From baseline, blood top tumor clonotypes peaked at 2 weeks post-radiation.

Data came from immunoSEQ multiplex PCR; TCRdb stores just in-frame clones and leaves some out. Of some 150,000 clones in the sample, 87% are singletons; the top ten hold roughly 13%. Time point here: blood 2 weeks post-SBRT. Treatment specified: 15 Gy SBRT to primary tumor, nephrectomy 4 weeks later. V was clipped by 3 bases and J by 4 bases, with 16 bases between them. The germline CDR1 and CDR2 sequences are KGHSH and LQKENI. The CDR3 loop spans 16 amino acids. Comments on this clone: Its antigen is undetermined.

This rearrangement joins TRBV18 to TRBJ1-5; D unclear. The specimen comprised blood, sampled from a patient whose treatment included radiotherapy and nephrectomy. This receptor was taken from a woman between 50 and 59 years old with renal cell carcinoma. The CDR3 DNA sequence: TGTGCCAGCTCACCGAGCGCGTCGACGAATAATCAGCCCCAGCATTTT. It translates to CASSPSASTNNQPQHF.